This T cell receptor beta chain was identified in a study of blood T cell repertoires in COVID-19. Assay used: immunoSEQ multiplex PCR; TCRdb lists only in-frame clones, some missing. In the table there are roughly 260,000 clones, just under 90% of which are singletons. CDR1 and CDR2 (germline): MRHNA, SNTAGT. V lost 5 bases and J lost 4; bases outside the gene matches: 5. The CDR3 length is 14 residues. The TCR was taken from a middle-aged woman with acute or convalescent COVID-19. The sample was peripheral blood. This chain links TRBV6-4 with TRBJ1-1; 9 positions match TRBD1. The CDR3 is CASSRDREATEAFF. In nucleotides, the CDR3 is TGTGCCAGCAGTCGGGACAGGGAGGCCACTGAAGCTTTCTTT.